This T cell receptor beta chain was profiled in a study of shared clonotypes between healthy human individuals. Looking at the study overall: The study enrolled two women and a few men aged 18 to 49.

Memory CD4+ cells were the fraction left after CD45RA+ naive selection. This clone was seen just once. Clones were sequenced by immunoSEQ multiplex PCR, and TCRdb holds only the in-frame ones, with some missing. The sample holds approximately 2,300,000 clones; around 93% are singletons and the top ten take 0.3% to 0.4%. CDR1 and CDR2 from the germline V gene are SGHTS and YDEGEE. V was pared by 0 bases and J by 6 bases, with 9 bases between. The CDR3 is made up of 13 amino acids. This chain connects TRBV5-8 to TRBJ2-5, with D possibly being TRBD2 (6 bases). This TCR came from a man aged 18 to 30 in good health. Some clones in this sample may be carry-over from other donors' samples. The sequencing sample was made of naive CD4+ T cells from PBMCs. Subset of the sample: CD45RA+ positively selected. For the CDR3, the DNA is TGTGCCAGCAGCTTGGCCCTAGCGCAGACCCAGTACTTC. Translation: CASSLALAQTQYF.